The sequence of this TCR beta chain was determined in a study of blood T cell repertoires in COVID-19. Study overall: Specimens from acute and convalescent COVID-19 originated in the United States, Italy and Spain. In each case, the material was cDNA or gDNA derived from T cells, B-cell-depleted T cells, or PBMCs.

Per the original data handling: Counts of nucleated cells, estimated from reference gene primer amplification, were obtained. The assay was immunoSEQ multiplex PCR, and TCRdb's table has in-frame clones only and misses some. The DNA gave D and trimming, while V, J and clone size come from that table. Of around 480,000 clones listed, about 87% were seen once; the top ten hold roughly 12%. The CDR3 covers 15 residues. Trimming took off 6 bases at V and 0 bases at J, with 14 bases between the two ends. Germline V gene lookup returns CDR1 MDHEN and CDR2 SYDVKM. This rearrangement joins TRBV28 to TRBJ1-1; D call uncertain. The receptor was derived from a woman aged 45-59 years with COVID-19, enrolled during active disease. Sample: peripheral blood. The CDR3 loop is CASSFTHSLNTEAFF. CDR3 in DNA: TGTGCCAGCAGCTTTACCCACAGCTTGAACACTGAAGCTTTCTTT.